This T cell receptor (beta chain) was recorded in a study of blood T cell repertoires in COVID-19 (dated by TCRdb to the early 2020s). Background for the entire study: Samples from collaborators originated in the United States, Italy and Spain and spanned both the acute and convalescent phases of COVID-19. Nearly every sample came with metadata listing a de-identified subject ID, COVID-19 status, age in years and sex. The material from the prospective study consisted of cDNA or gDNA derived from T cells, B-cell-depleted T cells, or PBMCs. Where HLA class I and class II types were available, the types were taken from metadata supplied by the sample provider, not from assay-based typing. The samples were drawn from two sources: the first 160 participants of the ongoing ImmuneRACE study, and 1,000 to 1,500 subjects contributed by 6 global collaborators. The repertoires were made available in a free public database intended to serve as a resource for research on the immune response to SARS-CoV-2. Deeply sampled blood TCRbeta repertoires from subjects exposed to, actively infected with, or recovered from COVID-19 were included in the dataset.

TCRbeta CDR3 regions were amplified from genomic DNA by means of the immunoSEQ Assay, a bias-controlled multiplex PCR. On the study's bioinformatics: The number of nucleated cells in each sample was estimated by amplification of reference gene primers within the assay. To quantify the absolute abundance of each unique TCRbeta CDR3 rearrangement, sequence reads were collapsed and filtered. For each sample, productive Simpson clonality was calculated by taking the square root of Simpson's diversity index across productive rearrangements. TCRdb obtained this table from immuneACCESS and retained in-frame rearrangements with V and J assigned. These tables miss some clones; where compared with another copy, unresolved V genes account for less than half of the shortfall, and the remainder is unexplained. The V and J calls and clone size were taken over from that table, and D and trimming were inferred from the DNA. This sample holds about 220,000 clones; approximately 85% were observed only once. The ten largest clonotypes hold approximately 5.2% of the sample.

At one collaborating source in Seattle, patients were enrolled during active infection and were followed longitudinally through the course of disease. Each collaborating institution followed its own protocols to collect whole blood in K2EDTA tubes. For TCRbeta analysis, collaborators shipped samples in one of three forms: frozen whole blood, isolated PBMCs, or DNA extracted from either of those sample types. On the study overall, not on this receptor specifically: Clinical and demographic metadata were provided uncurated, with the amount varying by source and participant.

Concerning this clone: It lacks a known antigen. No base-level quality is on record; no much larger clone is a single base apart. Other DNA sequences in this specimen translate into the identical CDR3.

The TCR originated in a woman aged 70-85 years with COVID-19, enrolled during active disease. The sequencing input was peripheral blood.

The DNA reads as follows: TGTGCCACCAGTGACCCGGGTCCCGATACGCAGTATTTT. The translation is CATSDPGPDTQYF. The V gene is TRBV24-1 and the J gene is TRBJ2-3; the D gene cannot be named for sure. V loses 4 bases, J loses 6 bases, and the germline ends lie 10 bases apart. From the germline V gene, CDR1 is KGHDR and CDR2 is SFDVKD. The CDR3 sequence holds 13 residues, the cysteine and phenylalanine included. Kept here is only the CDR3 DNA, which spans 39 bases and is read in frame from base 1.